This T cell receptor beta chain was observed in a study of T-cell reconstitution after alpha-beta-depleted transplantation in children. Notes on the study in general: Where alpha-beta T cells came from about two months after transplant was reportedly several hundred expanded graft clones. High day-60 TCRbeta diversity in some patients came from surviving recipient T cells and thymic progenitors. Hyperexpanded clones declined; after one year, newly produced T cells mostly supplied diversity.

This CDR3 contains 15 residues. Germline CDR1 is MGHRA and CDR2 is YSYEKL. V was pared by 5 bases and J by 0 bases, with 3 bases of the junction left unmatched. A note on this clonotype: Its antigen is as yet unknown.

Preparation of the TCRbeta library was carried out with unique molecular identifiers. TCRdb re-analysed the PCR reads in MiXCR, keeping a single row per CDR3 protein. The data contain about 110,000 distinct CDR3 sequences, 10% of them singletons. The sequencing used PBMCs, collected before TCRalphabeta/CD19-depleted stem cell transplant. The receptor comes from a boy younger than 10 with acute lymphoblastic leukemia, due to receive a stem cell transplant. The chain combines TRBV4-1 with TRBJ2-1, with 8 bases aligning to TRBD2. The CDR3 DNA reads as TGCGCCAGCAGCGATAGCGGGACCTCCTACAATGAGCAGTTCTTC. As protein: CASSDSGTSYNEQFF.